The 13 T cell receptor beta chains in this list originate from one sample, sequenced in a study of T cell repertoires in cytomegalovirus infection. For these TCRs, the target antigens are not known. TCRdb reanalysed the reads using MiXCR and keeps one entry per CDR3 protein. The data contain approximately 770,000 distinct CDR3 sequences, roughly 28% of them singletons. The specimen comprised cultured CD8+ T cells from PBMCs, sampled from culture after CMV antigen stimulation. These receptors all stem from a human donor in good health (CMV status not recorded). Some clones in this sample may be carry-over from other donors' samples.

This clonotype was seen repeatedly, ten times or more. This chain links TRBV15 with TRBJ2-3; possibly TRBD2 for D (5 bases). This CDR3 region has 14 residues. V lost 5 bases, J lost 2 bases, and 11 bases lay in between. Germline V gene sequence: CDR1 LNHNV, CDR2 YYDKDF (reference sequence). The CDR3 loop reads CATSVGRFTDTQYF. Written as DNA, the CDR3 is TGTGCCACCAGCGTAGGGAGATTCACAGATACGCAGTATTTT.

This rearrangement joins TRBV27 to TRBJ2-7; D possibly corresponds to TRBD2 (5 bases). Germline values: CDR1 MNHEY, CDR2 SMNVEV (reference sequence). The V end lost 3 bases, the J end lost 7 bases, and 16 bases lay between the germline ends. This CDR3 has 14 residues. CDR3 DNA sequence: TGTGCCAGCAGTTTGGTGGGGAGCGGTCGGGAGCAGTACGTC. Protein sequence: CASSLVGSGREQYV.

This chain uses TRBV27 with TRBJ2-2, with D tentatively TRBD2 (6 bases). V lost 5 bases, J lost 9 bases, and 13 bases lay in between. The germline V gene has CDR1 MNHEY and CDR2 SMNVEV (reference sequence). This CDR3 has 13 residues. The CDR3 DNA is TGTGCCAGCAGTCCGGGGACTCGCTGGGAGCTGTTTTTT. Protein product: CASSPGTRWELFF.

The chain joins TRBV7-9 to TRBJ1-5; tentatively, D is TRBD1 (6 bases). The CDR3 is 15 amino acids. Germline values: CDR1 SEHNR, CDR2 FQNEAQ (reference sequence). Trimming took off 5 bases at V and 1 base at J, with 12 bases between the two ends. The CDR3 sequence: CASSQGHVSNQPQHF. The CDR3 region has the DNA TGTGCCAGCAGCCAGGGGCACGTGAGCAATCAGCCCCAGCATTTT.

This chain connects TRBV6-2 or TRBV6-3 to TRBJ1-5; D remains ambiguous. The CDR3 has 12 amino acids. Germline V gene lookup returns CDR1 MNHEY and CDR2 SVGEGT. V was cut by 1 base and J by 6 bases, with 4 bases left in between. The CDR3 nucleotides read TGTGCCAGCAGTTACTGGGGTCAGCCCCAGCATTTT. Encoded protein: CASSYWGQPQHF.

The chain combines TRBV4-2 with TRBJ2-5; D is unclear. CDR1 and CDR2 from the germline V gene are LGHNA and YNFKEQ. V lost 1 base and J 4 bases, leaving 13 bases between the germline ends. CDR3 length: 15 residues. The CDR3 bases are TGTGCCAGCAGCCAAGGTTCTCAACCGGGAGAGACCCAGTACTTC. This gives the protein CASSQGSQPGETQYF.

This sequence joins TRBV19 and TRBJ2-2; 7 nucleotides align to TRBD1. The CDR3 length is 16 residues. Germline CDR1 reads LNHDA; CDR2 reads SQIVND (reference sequence). Trimming at V came to 3 bases and at J to 1 base, leaving 5 bases not matched to a gene. The DNA of the CDR3 is TGTGCCAGTAGTATGGGGGACAGCCTGAACACCGGGGAGCTGTTTTTT. It encodes CASSMGDSLNTGELFF.

In this sample, this clonotype turned up a few times. The rearrangement uses TRBV6-2 or TRBV6-3 and TRBJ2-5; D not resolved. From germline, CDR1 is MNHEY and CDR2 SVGEGT. Trimming pared 0 bases from V and 4 bases from J, leaving 6 bases between. This CDR3 has 13 amino acids. CDR3 sequence (DNA): TGTGCCAGCAGTTACTCGGAAGTAGAGACCCAGTACTTC. This codes for CASSYSEVETQYF.

This clonotype was observed many times. The chain has TRBV7-6 and TRBJ1-1, with a weak D call TRBD1 (6 bases). The CDR3 loop spans 12 amino acids. Germline loops: CDR1 SGHVS, CDR2 FNYEAQ. V was clipped by 6 bases and J by 4 bases, with 9 bases between them. CDR3: CASRSGATEAFF. CDR3 DNA sequence: TGTGCCAGCAGGTCAGGGGCCACTGAAGCTTTCTTT.

This clonotype has a count of ten or more. The V and J genes are TRBV27 and TRBJ1-2; 7 nucleotides agree with TRBD1. The J segment lost 4 bases and the V segment lost 5 bases, leaving 4 bases of the junction unmatched. The germline gives CDR1 MNHEY, CDR2 SMNVEV (reference sequence). The CDR3 runs 13 residues. CDR3 amino acids: CASSGGTVYGYTF. CDR3 nucleotide sequence: TGTGCCAGCAGTGGCGGGACAGTCTATGGCTACACCTTC.

As for this clonotype: This may be a read error, as it is one base from a much larger clone. This CDR3 is missing its conserved last phenylalanine or tryptophan, likely due to a read error. The chain joins TRBV28 to TRBJ2-2; D not certain. V was trimmed by 5 bases and J by 5 bases, leaving 12 bases between them. Germline assignment: CDR1 MDHEN and CDR2 SYDVKM. This CDR3 is built from 14 residues. This CDR3 reads CASSPHRTTGELFV. CDR3 DNA sequence: TGTGCCAGCAGTCCCCACAGAACGACCGGGGAGCTGTTTGTT.

There are many counts of this clonotype. The V and J genes are TRBV7-3 and TRBJ2-1; possibly TRBD1 for D (8 bases). V lost 1 base, J lost 0 bases, and 10 bases lay in between. CDR1 and CDR2 from the germline V gene are SGHTA and FQGTGA. The CDR3 is made up of 16 amino acids. The DNA of the CDR3 is TGTGCCAGCAGCTTAAACAGGGGGGGCTCCTACAATGAGCAGTTCTTC. Translating gives CASSLNRGGSYNEQFF.

In its sample, this clonotype was seen a few times. The chain employs TRBV12-3 or TRBV12-4 and TRBJ1-1; D gene unclear. The V gene lost 4 bases and the J gene lost 6 bases, with 18 bases spanning the gap. The CDR3 is 15 residues long. For the CDR3, the DNA is TGTGCCAGCAGTTCTCCGATCCGGGGAGACGCTGAAGCTTTCTTT. As protein: CASSSPIRGDAEAFF.